This T cell receptor beta chain was found in a study of blood T cells in healthy people across ages. The use of a sample-barcoded 5' primer and a J-beta primer mix characterized a second PCR of about 7 to 12 cycles. A single record per CDR3 protein comes from TCRdb applying MiXCR to the 5' RACE reads. The sample has about 930,000 distinct CDR3 sequences, almost 30% seen once. A few counts support this clonotype. V lost 3 bases to trimming and J lost 7 bases; unmatched junction nucleotides: 4. From germline, CDR1 is KGHSH and CDR2 LQKENI. The CDR3 runs 14 residues. Separately, the same data were catalogued under a study of T cells of mothers and their children. From that second work: The donor cohort consisted of a few healthy Caucasian mothers and their six children. RNA that had been extracted went wholly into cDNA synthesis, at roughly 1.5 ug per 15 ul.

Material for sequencing was blood. This sequence was found in a woman in her forties in good health. The chain combines TRBV18 with TRBJ1-2; 11 nucleotides align to TRBD1. CDR3 coding DNA: TGTGCCAGCTCACCGGGACAGGGGGAAGGTGGCTACACCTTC. As protein: CASSPGQGEGGYTF.